This T cell receptor (beta chain) was sequenced for a study of technical replicates of blood from several donors. TCRdb's copy holds only in-frame clones and misses some; the assay was immunoSEQ multiplex PCR. The sample has about 70,000 clones, around 96% seen once. There are 15 residues in the CDR3. Trimming removed 3 bases from V and 0 bases from J, with 15 bases in between. Germline values: CDR1 SQVTM, CDR2 ANQGSEA. The chain employs TRBV29-1 and TRBJ2-7; tentatively, D is TRBD1 (6 bases). The clonotype comes from a human donor in good health. The sample comprised T cells isolated from PBMCs. CDR3 residues: CSVDRLTGSSYEQYF. The CDR3 DNA is TGCAGCGTTGATAGGTTAACAGGGAGCTCCTACGAGCAGTACTTC.